The 8 T cell receptor beta chains given below trace back to one sample, sequenced in a study of cytomegalovirus exposure and HLA in healthy donors. The PCR ran on 60 Vbeta and 13 Jbeta primers. The protocol was immunoSEQ multiplex PCR, while the TCRdb copy is restricted to in-frame clones and leaves out a portion. The data show 250,000 to 350,000 clones, around 80% seen once. Material: PBMCs. Source of these receptors: a girl under 10 years old in good health and CMV-seronegative.

The chain employs TRBV28 and TRBJ2-4; D gene uncertain. V was shortened by 7 bases and J by 2 bases, with 12 bases between the two germline ends. CDR1 is MDHEN and CDR2 is SYDVKM in the germline V gene. This CDR3 is 14 amino acids long. CDR3 loop: CASIPSLPKNIQYF. The CDR3 nucleotides are TGTGCCAGCATCCCCAGTCTCCCCAAAAACATTCAGTACTTC.

The chain is built from TRBV2 and TRBJ1-5; TRBD1 aligns across 9 bases. The CDR3 runs to 13 residues. Germline CDR1 is SNHLY and CDR2 is FYNNEI. With V trimmed by 6 bases and J by 5 bases, 2 bases remained unmatched. CDR3 sequence reads: CASRTGGYQPQHF. In DNA form, the CDR3 reads TGTGCCAGCAGGACAGGGGGTTATCAGCCCCAGCATTTT.

The rearrangement links TRBV28 to TRBJ2-1, with D possibly being TRBD1 (6 bases). Trimming stripped 5 bases from V and 12 bases from J, with 17 bases between. Germline V CDR1 and CDR2: MDHEN, SYDVKM. This CDR3 spans 13 amino acids. CDR3 in amino acids: CASSNILRGRQFF. CDR3 nucleotides: TGTGCCAGCAGTAACATCCTCAGGGGCAGGCAGTTCTTC.

The chain couples TRBV5-1 to TRBJ2-7; 7 positions agree with TRBD1. The J segment lost 2 bases and the V segment lost 0 bases, leaving 8 bases of the junction unmatched. The germline gives CDR1 SGHRS, CDR2 YFSETQ. This CDR3 is 16 amino acids long. CDR3 protein: CASSLAVTGDTYEQYF. CDR3 coding DNA: TGCGCCAGCAGCTTGGCCGTCACAGGGGATACCTACGAGCAGTACTTC.

The chain combines TRBV9 with TRBJ1-2, with D possibly being TRBD1 (5 bases). CDR1 and CDR2 from the germline V gene are SGDLS and YYNGEE. Trimming shortened V by 3 bases and J by 6 bases, and 9 bases separated the two germline ends. This CDR3 has 12 residues. The CDR3 spells CASSDRINGYTF. The CDR3 DNA sequence: TGTGCCAGCAGCGACAGGATAAATGGCTACACCTTC.

This clone turned up a few times. V gene TRBV6-5 combines with J gene TRBJ2-1; D uncertain. This CDR3 is 12 amino acids long. V was cut by 0 bases and J by 10 bases, with 7 bases left in between. The germline CDR1 and CDR2 sequences are MNHEY and SVGAGI. CDR3 sequence (DNA): TGTGCCAGCAGTTACTCACCCGGGGAGCAGTTCTTC. This encodes CASSYSPGEQFF.

The genes are TRBV5-6 and TRBJ2-1, with TRBD2 identical over 10 bases. The CDR3 length is 18 residues. Trimming took 0 bases from V and 1 from J; bases not matched to a gene: 7. CDR1 is SGHDT and CDR2 is YYEEEE in the germline V gene. The CDR3 DNA sequence: TGTGCCAGCAGCTTGGCCTTAAATAGCGGGGGGTCCTACAATGAGCAGTTCTTC. Translating it yields CASSLALNSGGSYNEQFF.

The CDR3 nucleotides read TGCGCCAGCGCGGACAGTCTCTCCTACGAGCAGTACTTC. Translating gives CASADSLSYEQYF. The chain couples TRBV10-1 to TRBJ2-7; D is possibly TRBD1 (6 bases). The V gene's germline CDR1 is WNHNN and CDR2 SYGVQD (reference sequence). There are 13 residues in the CDR3. V was pared by 8 bases and J by 0 bases, with 11 bases between.